This T cell receptor beta chain is from a study of T cell changes during pregnancy in multiple sclerosis. This table comes from immunoSEQ multiplex PCR, and its TCRdb copy is limited to in-frame clones, with some not included. Among about 100,000 clones listed, approximately 90% were seen once. The ends were cut back, 0 bases at V and 0 bases at J, with 9 bases in the middle. Germline V gene sequence: CDR1 MGHRA, CDR2 YSYEKL. The CDR3 extends over 15 amino acids. Sequencing used peripheral blood, obtained after pregnancy. The origin of this receptor is a female donor with multiple sclerosis, enrolled in a pregnancy study. The V call is TRBV4-1, the J call TRBJ2-7, with D possibly matching TRBD2 (6 bases). The CDR3 region has the DNA TGCGCCAGCAGCCAAGAAATCGGGAGCTCCTACGAGCAGTACTTC. This gives the protein CASSQEIGSSYEQYF.